Each of the 27 T cell receptor beta chains below was sequenced from the same sample in a study of response to subunit inactivated influenza vaccine. TCRdb independently ran MiXCR on the RT-PCR reads; one entry per CDR3 protein. The data hold 490,000 or so distinct CDR3 sequences, with 7.6% observed a single time. Sample: PBMCs from blood, taken roughly 24 months after vaccination. Source of these receptors: a man between 50 and 69 years old who received an inactivated influenza vaccine.

The chain recombines TRBV5-1 with TRBJ2-1, with 10 positions matching TRBD2. Trimming at V came to 0 bases and at J to 6 bases, leaving 6 bases not matched to a gene. Looked up from germline, CDR1 is SGHRS and CDR2 is YFSETQ. The CDR3 consists of 16 residues. For the CDR3, the DNA is TGCGCCAGCAGCTTGGTTCCAGCGGGAGGGCCCAATGAGCAGTTCTTC. Amino acids: CASSLVPAGGPNEQFF.

This clonotype showed up just a few times. V usage is TRBV15 and J usage is TRBJ2-5; 7 bases are shared with TRBD2. Germline CDR1 reads LNHNV; CDR2 reads YYDKDF (reference sequence). The CDR3 has 17 amino acids. V trimming: 1 base; J trimming: 7 bases; junction bases outside the gene matches: 15. Written as DNA, the CDR3 is TGTGCCACCAGCAGAGTTTATGGCGGGGGACCCTTGGGGACCCAGTACTTC. Translating gives CATSRVYGGGPLGTQYF.

This rearrangement joins TRBV6-2 or TRBV6-3 to TRBJ1-5, with TRBD1 identical over 8 bases. The junction had 9 bases not matched to a gene; V was cut back by 5 bases and J by 6 bases. The CDR3 covers 15 residues. Looked up from germline, CDR1 is MNHEY and CDR2 is SVGEGT. In nucleotides, the CDR3 is TGTGCCAGCAGTGAGAAAACAGGGGGTCTTCAGCCCCAGCATTTT. Amino acid sequence: CASSEKTGGLQPQHF.

A few counts support this clonotype. The J gene is TRBJ2-3, the V gene TRBV20-1; 7 positions agree with TRBD1. The germline CDR1 and CDR2 sequences are DFQATT and SNEGSKA (reference sequence). With 0 bases clipped from V and 1 base from J, the junction kept 4 bases outside the gene matches. The CDR3 has 15 residues. CDR3 protein: CSARDVTGGTDTQYF. For the CDR3, the DNA is TGCAGTGCTAGAGATGTTACAGGGGGCACAGATACGCAGTATTTT.

This clonotype was recorded a few times. CDR3 bases: TGTGCTGAGCAGCTATCCAATGAGCAGTTCTTC. As protein: CAEQLSNEQFF. This rearrangement joins TRBV7-9 to TRBJ2-1; no firm D call. The CDR3 totals 11 residues. Germline CDR1 reads SEHNR; CDR2 reads FQNEAQ (reference sequence).

The genes are TRBV6-2 or TRBV6-3 and TRBJ2-1; 9 bases agree with TRBD2. The CDR3 consists of 15 residues. The V and J ends lost 0 bases and 9 bases, in that order; junction bases with no gene match: 6. CDR1 is MNHEY and CDR2 is SVGEGT in the germline V gene. CDR3 bases: TGTGCCAGCAGTTACTCGGTGCGGGGGGGCTCTGAGCAGTTCTTC. Translating it yields CASSYSVRGGSEQFF.

V and J are TRBV7-2 and TRBJ2-2, with 10 bases that match TRBD1. Looked up from germline, CDR1 is SGHTA and CDR2 is FQGNSA. The CDR3 sequence is 15 residues long. J lost 4 bases, V lost 6 bases, and 5 bases had no gene match. CDR3 DNA sequence: TGTGCCAGCAGGAAGGACAGGGGGGGCACCGGGGAGCTGTTTTTT. Translation gives CASRKDRGGTGELFF.

The CDR3 coding sequence is TGTGCCAGCAGCTTAGCAAGGACATACTACAATGAGCAGTTCTTC. Residues: CASSLARTYYNEQFF. The rearrangement uses TRBV7-2 and TRBJ2-1; a weak D match, TRBD1 (5 bases). V lost 0 bases and J 3 bases, leaving 9 bases between the germline ends. This CDR3 region has 15 residues. Germline lookup yields CDR1 SGHTA and CDR2 FQGNSA. The variable domain in full, with the rest retrieved from reference TRBV7-2 and TRBJ2-1, is GAGVSQSPSNKVTEKGKDVELRCDPISGHTALYWYRQSLGQGLEFLIYFQGNSAPDKSGLPSDRFSAERTGGSVSTLTIQRTQQEDSAVYLCASSLARTYYNEQFFGPGTRLTVL.

In its sample, this clonotype was seen many times. V and J are TRBV7-6 and TRBJ1-1; 9 bases map to TRBD1. This CDR3 spans 16 amino acids. Germline CDR1 and CDR2: SGHVS and FNYEAQ. J gave up 0 bases and V 0 bases, and 2 bases lay outside the gene matches. CDR3 nucleotide sequence: TGTGCCAGCAGCTTAGCGCGACAGGGGGTGAACACTGAAGCTTTCTTT. This sequence encodes CASSLARQGVNTEAFF.

This clonotype was detected a few times. The chain employs TRBV20-1 and TRBJ1-5; D may be TRBD1 (5 bases). Trimming shortened V by 0 bases and J by 2 bases, and 14 bases separated the two germline ends. CDR3 length equals 16 residues. Germline values: CDR1 DFQATT, CDR2 SNEGSKA (reference sequence). The CDR3 is CSARDLRDGGNQPQHF. CDR3 nucleotide sequence: TGCAGTGCTAGAGATCTCAGGGACGGCGGCAATCAGCCCCAGCATTTT.

This clonotype showed up just once. The rearrangement joins TRBV18 to TRBJ1-1; no firm D call. The germline V gene encodes CDR1 KGHSH and CDR2 LQKENI. This CDR3 contains 14 residues. Trimming took 2 bases from V and 7 from J, leaving 14 bases between them. CDR3 in amino acids: CASSPYGIGGEAFF. The CDR3 DNA reads TGTGCCAGCTCACCATATGGGATAGGCGGTGAAGCTTTCTTT.

The gene calls are TRBV12-3 or TRBV12-4 and TRBJ1-5; 8 bases agree with TRBD1. This CDR3 is 15 amino acids long. Losses at the gene ends were 4 bases for V and 6 bases for J; bases not matched to a gene: 8. Here the CDR3 reads CASSSGQGLLQPQHF. CDR3 in DNA: TGTGCCAGCAGTTCCGGACAGGGACTTCTTCAGCCCCAGCATTTT.

The chain carries TRBV5-1 and TRBJ1-2; a weak D match, TRBD1 (6 bases). Germline V gene lookup returns CDR1 SGHRS and CDR2 YFSETQ. There are 13 residues in the CDR3. The germline V and J ends were trimmed by 0 bases and 7 bases, with 10 bases remaining between them. Written as DNA, the CDR3 is TGCGCCAGCAGCTTGGCACAGGGTGCTGGCTACACCTTC. It codes for CASSLAQGAGYTF. Based on the CDR3 plus reference TRBV5-1 and TRBJ1-2, the full variable domain is KAGVTQTPRYLIKTRGQQVTLSCSPISGHRSVSWYQQTPGQGLQFLFEYFSETQRNKGNFPGRFSGRQFSNSRSEMNVSTLELGDSALYLCASSLAQGAGYTFGSGTRLTVV.

In this sample, this clonotype turned up a few times. The rearrangement uses TRBV6-1 and TRBJ1-1, with TRBD1 identical over 7 bases. V shed 3 bases and J 8 bases; nucleotides not matched to a gene: 9. Looked up from germline, CDR1 is MNHNS and CDR2 is SASEGT. The CDR3 consists of 14 residues. CDR3 loop: CASSEHDRAQEAFF. The CDR3 coding sequence is TGTGCCAGCAGTGAGCATGACAGGGCCCAAGAAGCTTTCTTT.

Turning to this clonotype: A much bigger clone sits one base away, suggesting this may be a read error. This sequence joins TRBV4-3 and TRBJ2-6, with D unresolved. In germline, CDR1 is LGHNA, CDR2 YSLEER. The CDR3 has 16 residues. The CDR3 DNA is TGCGCCAGCACCCAAGATGTCAGCTCTGGGGCCAACGTCCTGACTTTC. It specifies CASTQDVSSGANVLTF.

This clonotype was observed many times. DNA of the CDR3: TGTGCCAGCAGTCCCCTCTGGGAGGGCCCCTTCGAGACCCAGTACTTC. Translated, it gives CASSPLWEGPFETQYF. This rearrangement joins TRBV28 to TRBJ2-5; 7 bases match TRBD2. The V and J ends lost 5 bases and 5 bases, in that order; junction bases with no gene match: 14. The CDR3 is 16 residues long. Germline V CDR1 and CDR2: MDHEN, SYDVKM.

This clonotype has just a few counts. The V and J genes are TRBV28 and TRBJ2-3; 11 nucleotides line up with TRBD2. With V trimmed by 10 bases and J by 4 bases, 13 bases remained unmatched. Germline-derived CDR1 and CDR2 are MDHEN and SYDVKM. The CDR3 totals 16 residues. The CDR3 sequence is CATLTSGSFIADTQYF. Written as DNA, the CDR3 is TGTGCCACCCTAACTAGCGGGAGTTTCATTGCAGATACGCAGTATTTT.

The chain is built from TRBV18 and TRBJ2-5, with D tentatively TRBD2 (5 bases). V lost 5 bases to trimming and J lost 4 bases, with 11 bases between them. Germline CDR1 reads KGHSH; CDR2 reads LQKENI. The CDR3 extends over 13 amino acids. The CDR3 DNA reads TGTGCCAGCTCAGTCTTCGAGGGAGAGACCCAGTACTTC. Translation: CASSVFEGETQYF.

About this clonotype itself: The junction and the germline gene differ at one end; a read error may be behind it. The chain joins TRBV6-5 to TRBJ1-1; 7 bases are shared with TRBD1. Per germline, CDR1 MNHEY and CDR2 SVGAGI. This CDR3 contains 14 residues. The CDR3 DNA follows: TGTGCCAGCAGTTCGGGACAGTCGAACACTGGAGCTTTCTTT. Encoded protein: CASSSGQSNTGAFF.

This chain links TRBV18 with TRBJ2-5, with 12 bases that match TRBD2. The V and J ends lost 3 bases and 5 bases, in that order; junction bases with no gene match: 4. Germline V gene sequence: CDR1 KGHSH, CDR2 LQKENI. CDR3 length: 15 amino acids. CDR3 protein: CASSPRTSGMETQYF. Here the CDR3 DNA reads TGTGCCAGCTCACCGAGGACTAGCGGGATGGAGACCCAGTACTTC.

This clonotype came up many times. The CDR3 nucleotides read TGTGCCAGCAGTTTGCCAGGGAATCAGCCCCAGCATTTT. The encoded protein is CASSLPGNQPQHF. The genes are TRBV28 and TRBJ1-5; perhaps TRBD1 as D (5 bases). Germline-derived CDR1 and CDR2 are MDHEN and SYDVKM. Trimming took 3 bases from V and 4 from J, leaving 7 bases between them. The CDR3 totals 13 residues.

In this sample, this clonotype turned up many times. The chain uses TRBV24-1 and TRBJ2-5; TRBD2 agrees at 7 bases. The germline gives CDR1 KGHDR, CDR2 SFDVKD. V shed 6 bases, J shed 1 base, and the junction held 4 bases outside the gene matches. CDR3 size: 14 residues. DNA for the CDR3: TGTGCCACCAGTCTGGGGGGGACCCAAGAGACCCAGTACTTC. Translated: CATSLGGTQETQYF.

On this clonotype: A much bigger clone sits one base away, suggesting this may be a read error. V and J are TRBV7-2 and TRBJ2-1; 9 positions match TRBD2. CDR3 size: 19 residues. V shed 2 bases, J shed 1 base, and the junction held 12 bases outside the gene matches. Germline CDR1 is SGHTA and CDR2 is FQGNSA. The CDR3 spells CASSLSGASGVASYNEQFF. CDR3 bases: TGTGCCAGCAGCTTATCGGGGGCTAGCGGGGTAGCGTCCTACAATGAGCAGTTCTTC.

This clonotype was counted many times. V is TRBV5-1 and J is TRBJ2-5; tentatively, D is TRBD2 (5 bases). V was trimmed by 5 bases and J by 3 bases, leaving 5 bases between them. Germline V gives CDR1 SGHRS, CDR2 YFSETQ. This CDR3 is 11 amino acids long. The CDR3 here is CASRGEETQYF. DNA of the CDR3: TGCGCCAGCAGGGGAGAAGAGACCCAGTACTTC. The full variable domain, completed using reference TRBV5-1 and TRBJ2-5, is KAGVTQTPRYLIKTRGQQVTLSCSPISGHRSVSWYQQTPGQGLQFLFEYFSETQRNKGNFPGRFSGRQFSNSRSEMNVSTLELGDSALYLCASRGEETQYFGPGTRLLVL.

Many counts were recorded for this clonotype. The chain carries TRBV12-3 or TRBV12-4 and TRBJ1-1; no clear D. This CDR3 spans 12 amino acids. V dropped 5 bases and J dropped 9 bases, with 13 bases sitting between them. CDR3 loop: CASSPDWLQAFF. The DNA for the CDR3 is TGTGCCAGCAGTCCCGACTGGCTGCAAGCTTTCTTT.

The chain recombines TRBV20-1 with TRBJ2-7; D remains unclear. The V end lost 5 bases, the J end lost 0 bases, and 8 bases lay between the germline ends. Germline-derived CDR1 and CDR2 are DFQATT and SNEGSKA (reference sequence). The CDR3 extends over 12 amino acids. CDR3 loop: CSAVKSSYEQYF. The CDR3 DNA reads as TGCAGTGCTGTAAAGAGCTCCTACGAGCAGTACTTC.

Only a few counts were recorded for this clonotype. This chain connects TRBV7-9 to TRBJ2-1; 11 bases match TRBD2. The germline gives CDR1 SEHNR, CDR2 FQNEAQ (reference sequence). Losses at the gene ends were 1 base for V and 6 bases for J; bases not matched to a gene: 5. CDR3 size: 16 residues. Here the CDR3 DNA reads TGTGCCAGCAGCTTAGACACTAGCGGGAGATCCAATGAGCAGTTCTTC. It translates to CASSLDTSGRSNEQFF.